The TCR beta chain described here comes from a study of cytomegalovirus exposure and HLA in healthy donors. The CDR3 is made up of 14 amino acids. Germline V gene lookup returns CDR1 MNHEY and CDR2 SVGAGI. V lost 5 bases to trimming and J lost 8 bases, with 16 bases between them. In the case of this clone: Antigen unknown.

Notes on the study in general: The authors listed some 160 TCR beta chains as cytomegalovirus-associated. Three CMV-associated chains proved CMV antigen-specific in vitro. Reports credit the classifier with highly specific, highly sensitive diagnosis of cytomegalovirus status. As a later analysis showed, a missense DCLRE1C variant was linked to trimming of TCR beta V- and J-genes.

A multiplex PCR was run with 60 Vbeta primers and 13 Jbeta primers. Assay used: immunoSEQ multiplex PCR; TCRdb lists only in-frame clones, some missing. In the table there are more than 95,000 clones, 65% to 85% of which are singletons. The chain links TRBV6-5 to TRBJ2-1; D may be TRBD1 (6 bases). The TCR sequence derives from a man in his forties or fifties in good health and CMV-seropositive. The sample was PBMCs. The CDR3 DNA sequence: TGTGCCAGCAGTCCCCGGGACATAAAGTATGAGCAGTTCTTC. Its translation is CASSPRDIKYEQFF.